A selection of T cell receptor beta chains follows, all from one sample in a study of OX40 agonist ivuxolimab in advanced cancers. The table came from immunoSEQ multiplex PCR; TCRdb's copy has only in-frame clones and leaves some out. This table has around 66,000 clones, 87% appearing once. The source material was CD4+ or CD8+ T cells sorted from blood, sampled in a trial of the OX40 agonist ivuxolimab. Receptors originate from an adult with an advanced solid tumor such as melanoma, head and neck, liver or kidney cancer. Both conserved end residues are part of each CDR3. The order of the fields is J gene, clone size, V gene, D gene, CDR3 DNA, CDR3 protein. D genes are given only for firm matches. Some rows have no size entry. The others give once, few or many, or a class for an expanded clone.

TRBJ2-1 . TRBV5-6 . TGTGCCAGCAGCCGAAGAAGGGGGAATGACAATGAGCAGTTCTTC CASSRRRGNDNEQFF
TRBJ2-3 . TRBV19 TRBD2 TGTGCCAGTAGTCATAGGACTAGCGGGAATACGCAGTATTTT CASSHRTSGNTQYF
TRBJ1-2 few TRBV30 . TGTGCCTGGAGTCCACCGGGTATGGGCTACACCTTC CAWSPPGMGYTF
TRBJ2-5 few TRBV7-2 . TGTGCCAGCAGCTCATACCAAGAGACCCAGTACTTC CASSSYQETQYF
TRBJ1-1 . TRBV19 TRBD1 TGTGCCAGTAGACTACAGGGGGCGCGGGACACTGAAGCTTTCTTT CASRLQGARDTEAFF
TRBJ1-1 . TRBV7-8 . TGTGCCAGCAGCTTAGTGGCGCTGAACACTGAAGCTTTCTTT CASSLVALNTEAFF
TRBJ1-1 . TRBV28 . TGTGCCAGCTCGAAACAGGGAAGGGGTGAAGCTTTCTTT CASSKQGRGEAFF
TRBJ2-7 . TRBV18 TRBD1 TGTGCCAGCTCACTTGCGACAGGGACCTCCTACGAGCAGTACTTC CASSLATGTSYEQYF
TRBJ1-6 . TRBV9 . TGTGCCAGCAGCGTTTTTGGTACACCCCTCCACTTT CASSVFGTPLHF
TRBJ2-5 . TRBV18 TRBD1 TGTGCCAGCTCACCGGACAGGGGGCAGACCCAGTACTTC CASSPDRGQTQYF
TRBJ2-5 . TRBV29-1 TRBD2 TGCAGCGCCCTAGCGGGGGGGCGAGAGACCCAGTACTTC CSALAGGRETQYF
TRBJ1-2 few TRBV10-1 . TGCGCCAGCAGTGAGAACAGGAACAAAGCTAACTATGGCTACACCTTC CASSENRNKANYGYTF
TRBJ1-4 . TRBV5-1 . TGCGCCAGCAGCTTGAATGTCAGCCCTAATGAAAAACTGTTTTTT CASSLNVSPNEKLFF
TRBJ2-7 . TRBV19 . TGTGCCAGTAGTATAGGTGGCAGTGGAGCGTACGAGCAGTACTTC CASSIGGSGAYEQYF
TRBJ2-7 . TRBV19 . TGTGCCAGTAGTAAAGGCGGGGCGGGCGAGCAGTACTTC CASSKGGAGEQYF
TRBJ2-2 . TRBV13 . TGTGCCAGCAGCCTCGACAGGACCGGGGAGCTGTTTTTT CASSLDRTGELFF
TRBJ2-7 once TRBV15 TRBD1 TGTGCCACGGGACAGGGGTCCGCCTACGAGCAGTACTTC CATGQGSAYEQYF
TRBJ2-6 . TRBV19 TRBD1 TGTGCCAGTAGTACGACCGGGACAGGGGGTACTGGGGCCAACGTCCTGACTTTC CASSTTGTGGTGANVLTF
TRBJ2-6 . TRBV7-9 . TGTGCCAGCAGCTTAGTCCGGGCAGTCTCTACCGGGGCCAACGTCCTGACTTTC CASSLVRAVSTGANVLTF
TRBJ1-5 . TRBV27 . TGTGCCAGCAGTTTACTAGCAACAGGATATAGCAATCAGCCCCAGCATTTT CASSLLATGYSNQPQHF
TRBJ1-5 . TRBV5-1 . TGCGCCAGCAGTTCGGAAGGGGGAGGCAATCAGCCCCAGCATTTT CASSSEGGGNQPQHF
TRBJ2-1 medium-sized TRBV5-6 TRBD2 TGTGCCAGCAGTAGACTAGCGGGTTATCCCTACAATGAGCAGTTCTTC CASSRLAGYPYNEQFF
TRBJ2-1 . TRBV28 TRBD2 TGTGCCAGCACCACGGGAGGCAGGGTAGCCACCTCTTTCCACAATGAGCAGTTCTTC CASTTGGRVATSFHNEQFF
TRBJ2-1 . TRBV7-2 TRBD2 TGTGCCAGCAGCTTAGTTGCGGGAGGGCTCTACAATGAGCAGTTCTTC CASSLVAGGLYNEQFF
TRBJ1-5 . TRBV7-2 TRBD1 TGTGCCAGCAGCTTAGTTTGGGGACAGATCAATCAGCCCCAGCATTTT CASSLVWGQINQPQHF
TRBJ2-2 . TRBV7-9 . TGTGCCAGCCCAACGGGCAGCTATAACACCGGGGAGCTGTTTTTT CASPTGSYNTGELFF
TRBJ2-1 . TRBV9 TRBD2 TGTGCCAGCAGCGAGAGGGGACTAGCGGGAGGCGAGCAGTTCTTC CASSERGLAGGEQFF
TRBJ1-5 . TRBV6-5 . TGTGCCAGCAGTTACACACAAAATCAGCCCCAGCATTTT CASSYTQNQPQHF
TRBJ2-1 . TRBV7-8 TRBD2 TGTGCCAGCAGCCTCGGACTAGCGGGATTGTCGGTTGAGCAGTTCTTC CASSLGLAGLSVEQFF
TRBJ2-6 . TRBV6-6 . TGTGCCAGCAGTACTGGGGCCAACGTCCTGACTTTC CASSTGANVLTF
TRBJ2-1 . TRBV5-1 . TGCGCCAGCAGCTTCAGACAGTCGAGCTCCTACAATGAGCAGTTCTTC CASSFRQSSSYNEQFF
TRBJ1-4 few TRBV7-6 . TGTGCCAGCAGCTTAGAGACGGCGCTTAATGAAAAACTGTTTTTT CASSLETALNEKLFF
TRBJ1-1 . TRBV5-4 TRBD1 TGTGCCAGCAGGCTGGACAGGGGAGTGAACACTGAAGCTTTCTTT CASRLDRGVNTEAFF
TRBJ1-6 once TRBV6-6 TRBD1 TGTGCCAGCAGGGACAGGGATTCACCCCTCCACTTT CASRDRDSPLHF
TRBJ1-6 once TRBV7-8 . TGTGCCAGCAGCCGGGACTATTCACCCCTCCACTTT CASSRDYSPLHF
TRBJ2-5 . TRBV6-1 . TGTGCCAGCAGTGAACTGGTCACGGAAGAGACCCAGTACTTC CASSELVTEETQYF
TRBJ1-2 . TRBV6-6 TRBD1 TGTGCCAGCAGGCCCGGGACAGGGAGTAACTATGGCTACACCTTC CASRPGTGSNYGYTF
TRBJ1-5 . TRBV7-2 . TGTGCCAGCAGCCAACGAGGGGGTAGCAATCAGCCCCAGCATTTT CASSQRGGSNQPQHF
TRBJ1-1 . TRBV5-1 . TGCGCCAGCAGCCATACGGACGGATTGAACACTGAAGCTTTCTTT CASSHTDGLNTEAFF
TRBJ2-5 . TRBV5-8 . TGTGCCAGCAGCTTGAAGCGTTTTACGGAGACCCAGTACTTC CASSLKRFTETQYF
TRBJ1-2 . TRBV6-5 . TGTGCCAGCAGCCGGGACGCCCTAGTGGGCTACACCTTC CASSRDALVGYTF
TRBJ1-2 . TRBV28 . TGTGCCAGCAGCCTAAGAAGCCCGGGAGTCAACTATGGCTACACCTTC CASSLRSPGVNYGYTF
TRBJ1-3 . TRBV28 . TGTGCCAGCAGCCATGGGACGGCCACTGGAAACACCATATATTTT CASSHGTATGNTIYF
TRBJ2-1 . TRBV7-6 TRBD2 TGTGCCAGCAGCTTAGTTACTAGCGGGGCTGGCAATGAGCAGTTCTTC CASSLVTSGAGNEQFF
TRBJ2-3 . TRBV10-2 TRBD1 TGCGCCAGCAGTACAGGGGGCAGCACAGATACGCAGTATTTT CASSTGGSTDTQYF
TRBJ2-7 . TRBV6-5 . TGTGCCAGCAGTCCCGGACAGTTGCGCGAGCAGTACTTC CASSPGQLREQYF
TRBJ1-1 . TRBV18 . TGTGCCAGCTCAGAACAGGTTAGGAACACTGAAGCTTTCTTT CASSEQVRNTEAFF
TRBJ1-2 once TRBV4-1 . TGCGCCAGCAGCCAAGGGACCCTTAACTATGGCTACACCTTC CASSQGTLNYGYTF
TRBJ2-7 . TRBV19 . TGTGCCAGTAGCAACATGAACGACGAGCAGTACTTC CASSNMNDEQYF
TRBJ1-2 . TRBV19 . TGTGCCAGTACGTCAGGGCGTCACTATGGCTACACCTTC CASTSGRHYGYTF
TRBJ2-1 . TRBV19 . TGTGCCAGTAGTATAAGGGCAGGGGACGAGCAGTTCTTC CASSIRAGDEQFF
TRBJ2-1 . TRBV18 . TGTGCCAGCTCGCCGCCCTTGAGATCCTACAATGAGCAGTTCTTC CASSPPLRSYNEQFF
TRBJ2-2 . TRBV2 . TGTGCCAGCAGTGATCCCCAGGAGAGGGGAACAATCGCCGGGGAGCTGTTTTTT CASSDPQERGTIAGELFF
TRBJ1-2 . TRBV4-2 . TGTGCCAGCAGCTCGGACGAATCTAACTATGGCTACACCTTC CASSSDESNYGYTF
TRBJ1-2 once TRBV6-1 . TGTGCCAGCAGCGACTCCCAGGTGGGCTATGGCTACACCTTC CASSDSQVGYGYTF